Presented here are 11 T cell receptor beta chains from one specimen sequenced in a study of blood T cell repertoires in COVID-19. TCRdb's table, derived via immunoSEQ multiplex PCR, lists solely in-frame clones and lacks some. Of 350,000 to 450,000 clones in the sample, 89% were seen once. Material: PBMCs or T cells enriched from blood (not recorded which). The origin of the receptors is a woman in her twenties or thirties who had recovered from COVID-19.

V is TRBV5-6 and J is TRBJ1-2; TRBD1 might be the D (5 bases). The CDR3 covers 14 residues. CDR1 and CDR2 from the germline V gene are SGHDT and YYEEEE. Trimming took off 1 base at V and 3 bases at J, with 10 bases between the two ends. CDR3 residues: CASSLQGSDYGYTF. The DNA for the CDR3 is TGTGCCAGCAGCTTGCAGGGCTCTGACTATGGCTACACCTTC.

V usage is TRBV27 and J usage is TRBJ2-7; 8 positions match TRBD2. The CDR3 is 14 residues long. The germline V gene has CDR1 MNHEY and CDR2 SMNVEV (reference sequence). V lost 6 bases to trimming and J lost 4 bases; unmatched junction nucleotides: 8. The CDR3 is CASRLSGRPYEQYF. CDR3 in DNA: TGTGCCAGCAGACTCAGCGGGAGACCTTACGAGCAGTACTTC.

The gene calls are TRBV9 and TRBJ2-3; TRBD2 matches 8 bases. After removal of 0 bases from V and 6 bases from J, the junction contained 9 bases not matched to a gene. This CDR3 contains 16 residues. The germline V gene encodes CDR1 SGDLS and CDR2 YYNGEE. The CDR3: CASSVGGGISGDTQYF. CDR3 bases: TGTGCCAGCAGCGTAGGCGGGGGGATATCCGGGGATACGCAGTATTTT.

V is TRBV18 and J is TRBJ2-7; no reliable D call. Between the trimmed V and J ends, which lost 5 bases and 7 bases, there was a span of 9 bases. The germline CDR1 and CDR2 sequences are KGHSH and LQKENI. CDR3 length equals 11 residues. CDR3 loop: CASSDLDEQYF. The CDR3, as DNA: TGTGCCAGCTCAGACCTAGATGAGCAGTACTTC.

The CDR3 region has the DNA TGTGCCAGTAGGACAGGGCTTAACGAGCAGTACTTC. Translated: CASRTGLNEQYF. The chain joins TRBV12-3 or TRBV12-4 to TRBJ2-7; 8 bases align to TRBD1. The CDR3 is 12 amino acids. V lost 9 bases, J lost 5 bases, and 6 bases stayed unmatched.

The chain is built from TRBV3-1 (or the pseudogene TRBV3-2) and TRBJ2-1; 11 bases match TRBD2. V lost 3 bases and J lost 8; bases outside the gene matches: 6. CDR1 is LGHDT, CDR2 YNNKEL, per germline (reference sequence). The CDR3 runs 15 residues. The CDR3 bases are TGTGCCAGCAGCCATATAGCGGGGGGGCGCGATGAGCAGTTCTTC. It is translated as CASSHIAGGRDEQFF.

The chain combines TRBV29-1 with TRBJ1-2; no definite D call. The CDR3 runs to 14 residues. V gave up 1 base and J gave up 6 bases, with 15 bases separating them. CDR1 is SQVTM, CDR2 ANQGSEA, per germline. CDR3 nucleotide sequence: TGCAGCGTTGAAGGGGCAGGAAAACATAATGGCTACACCTTC. Translating gives CSVEGAGKHNGYTF.

Here the CDR3 reads CASSFFSYQPQHF. CDR3 in DNA: TGTGCCAGCAGCTTTTTTTCGTATCAGCCCCAGCATTTT. The V gene is TRBV7-2, the J gene TRBJ1-5; D call uncertain. This CDR3 has 13 amino acids. Deletions cut 3 bases from V and 5 bases from J, with 8 bases between. CDR1 is SGHTA, CDR2 FQGNSA, per germline.

The chain recombines TRBV28 with TRBJ2-2, with a possible D match to TRBD2 (6 bases). The CDR3 totals 13 residues. Per the germline V gene, CDR1 is MDHEN and CDR2 is SYDVKM. CDR3 in DNA: TGTGCGTGCTGGGGGGAAAACACCGGGGAGCTGTTTTTT. The encoded protein is CACWGENTGELFF.

This rearrangement joins TRBV24-1 to TRBJ2-2; D may be TRBD2 (5 bases). Germline CDR1 is KGHDR and CDR2 is SFDVKD. V was shortened by 2 bases and J by 13 bases, with 13 bases between the two germline ends. The CDR3 is 13 residues long. The CDR3 DNA is TGTGCCACCAGTGATTCGGAGGTTGTGGGGCTGTTTTTT. It codes for CATSDSEVVGLFF.

This chain connects TRBV28 to TRBJ2-2, with D perhaps TRBD2 (6 bases). CDR1 and CDR2 (germline): MDHEN, SYDVKM. V lost 2 bases, J lost 6 bases, and 13 bases lay in between. There are 15 residues in the CDR3. For the CDR3, the DNA is TGTGCCAGCAGTTTAGACGGGAGTGTTTCCGGGGAGCTGTTTTTT. Translation gives CASSLDGSVSGELFF.